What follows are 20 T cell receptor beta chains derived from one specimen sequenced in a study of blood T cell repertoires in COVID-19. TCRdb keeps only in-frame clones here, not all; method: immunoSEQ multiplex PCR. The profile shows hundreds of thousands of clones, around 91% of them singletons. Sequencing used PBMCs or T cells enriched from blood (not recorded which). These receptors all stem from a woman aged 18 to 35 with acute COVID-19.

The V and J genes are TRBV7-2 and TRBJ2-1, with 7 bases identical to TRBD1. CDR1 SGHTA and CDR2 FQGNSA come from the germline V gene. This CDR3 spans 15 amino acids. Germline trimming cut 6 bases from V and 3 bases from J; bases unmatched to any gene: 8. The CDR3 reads CASRPPDRVYNEQFF. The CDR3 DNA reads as TGTGCCAGCAGGCCCCCAGACAGGGTCTACAATGAGCAGTTCTTC. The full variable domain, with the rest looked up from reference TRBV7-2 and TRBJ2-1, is GAGVSQSPSNKVTEKGKDVELRCDPISGHTALYWYRQSLGQGLEFLIYFQGNSAPDKSGLPSDRFSAERTGGSVSTLTIQRTQQEDSAVYLCASRPPDRVYNEQFFGPGTRLTVL.

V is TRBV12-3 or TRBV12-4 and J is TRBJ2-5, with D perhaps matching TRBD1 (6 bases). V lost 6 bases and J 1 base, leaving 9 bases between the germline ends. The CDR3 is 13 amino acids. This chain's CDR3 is CASSRTVQETQYF. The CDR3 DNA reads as TGTGCCAGCAGCCGGACAGTCCAAGAGACCCAGTACTTC.

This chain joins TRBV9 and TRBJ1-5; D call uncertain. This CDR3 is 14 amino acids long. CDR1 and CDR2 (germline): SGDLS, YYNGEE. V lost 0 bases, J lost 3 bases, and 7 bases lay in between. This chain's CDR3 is CASSVAGDNQPQHF. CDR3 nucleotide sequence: TGTGCCAGCAGCGTAGCGGGAGACAATCAGCCCCAGCATTTT.

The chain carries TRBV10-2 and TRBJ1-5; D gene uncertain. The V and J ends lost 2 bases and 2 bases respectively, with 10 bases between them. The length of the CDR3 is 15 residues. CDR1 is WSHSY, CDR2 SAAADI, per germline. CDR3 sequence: CASSEVAERNQPQHF. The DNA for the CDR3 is TGCGCCAGCAGTGAGGTGGCAGAACGCAATCAGCCCCAGCATTTT.

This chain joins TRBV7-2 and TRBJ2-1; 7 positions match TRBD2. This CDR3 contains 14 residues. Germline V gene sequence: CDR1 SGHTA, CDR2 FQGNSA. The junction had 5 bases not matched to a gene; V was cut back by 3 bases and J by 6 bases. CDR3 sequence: CASSLREPSNEQFF. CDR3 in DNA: TGTGCCAGCAGCTTGCGGGAGCCTTCCAATGAGCAGTTCTTC.

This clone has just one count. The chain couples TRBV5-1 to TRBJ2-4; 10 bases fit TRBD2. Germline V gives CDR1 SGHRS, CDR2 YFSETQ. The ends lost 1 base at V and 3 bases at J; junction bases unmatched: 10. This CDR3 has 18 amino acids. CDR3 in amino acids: CASSLTSGTETYKNIQYF. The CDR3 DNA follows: TGCGCCAGCAGCTTGACTAGCGGGACCGAAACGTACAAAAACATTCAGTACTTC. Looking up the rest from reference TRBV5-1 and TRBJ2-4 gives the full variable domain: KAGVTQTPRYLIKTRGQQVTLSCSPISGHRSVSWYQQTPGQGLQFLFEYFSETQRNKGNFPGRFSGRQFSNSRSEMNVSTLELGDSALYLCASSLTSGTETYKNIQYFGAGTRLSVL.

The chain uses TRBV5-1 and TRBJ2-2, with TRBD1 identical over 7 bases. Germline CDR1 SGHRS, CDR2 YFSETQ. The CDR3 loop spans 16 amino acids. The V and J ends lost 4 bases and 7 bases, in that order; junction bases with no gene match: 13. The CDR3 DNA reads TGCGCCAGCAGCGATTACGGACAGGCCGGTAGCGGGGAGCTGTTTTTT. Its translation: CASSDYGQAGSGELFF. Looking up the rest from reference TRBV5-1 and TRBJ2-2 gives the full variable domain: KAGVTQTPRYLIKTRGQQVTLSCSPISGHRSVSWYQQTPGQGLQFLFEYFSETQRNKGNFPGRFSGRQFSNSRSEMNVSTLELGDSALYLCASSDYGQAGSGELFFGEGSRLTVL.

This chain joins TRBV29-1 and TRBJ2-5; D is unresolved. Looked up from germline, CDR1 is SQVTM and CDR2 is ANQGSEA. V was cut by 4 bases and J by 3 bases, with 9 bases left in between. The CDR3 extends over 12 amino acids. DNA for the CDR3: TGCAGCGTTGGGCAGGTTAAAGAGACCCAGTACTTC. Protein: CSVGQVKETQYF.

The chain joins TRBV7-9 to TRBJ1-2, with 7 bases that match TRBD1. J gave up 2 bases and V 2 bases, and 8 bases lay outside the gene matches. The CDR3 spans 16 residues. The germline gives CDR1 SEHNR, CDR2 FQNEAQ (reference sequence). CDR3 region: CASSLPLRGRNYGYTF. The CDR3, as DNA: TGTGCCAGCAGCTTACCACTTAGGGGGCGCAACTATGGCTACACCTTC.

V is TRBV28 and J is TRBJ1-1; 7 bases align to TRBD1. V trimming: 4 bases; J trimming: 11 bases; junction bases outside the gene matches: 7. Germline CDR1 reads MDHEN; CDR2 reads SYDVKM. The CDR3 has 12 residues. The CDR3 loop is CASSSRGREAFF. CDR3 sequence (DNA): TGTGCCAGCAGTTCAAGGGGGCGCGAGGCTTTCTTT. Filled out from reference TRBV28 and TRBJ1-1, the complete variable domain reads DVKVTQSSRYLVKRTGEKVFLECVQDMDHENMFWYRQDPGLGLRLIYFSYDVKMKEKGDIPEGYSVSREKKERFSLILESASTNQTSMYLCASSSRGREAFFGQGTRLTVV.

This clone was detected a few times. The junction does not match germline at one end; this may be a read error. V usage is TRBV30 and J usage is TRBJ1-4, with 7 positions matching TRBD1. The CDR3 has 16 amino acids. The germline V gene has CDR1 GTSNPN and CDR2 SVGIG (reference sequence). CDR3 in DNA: TGTGCCTGGAGCGACAACAGGGGAAGGGCTAAAGAAAAACTGTTTTTT. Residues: CAWSDNRGRAKEKLFF.

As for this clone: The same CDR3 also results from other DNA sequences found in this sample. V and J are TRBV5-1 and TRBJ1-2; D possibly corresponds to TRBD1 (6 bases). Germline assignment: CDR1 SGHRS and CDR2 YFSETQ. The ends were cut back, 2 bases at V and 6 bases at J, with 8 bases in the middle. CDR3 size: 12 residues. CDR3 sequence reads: CASSLQGNGYTF. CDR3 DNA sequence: TGCGCCAGCAGCTTACAGGGCAATGGCTACACCTTC.

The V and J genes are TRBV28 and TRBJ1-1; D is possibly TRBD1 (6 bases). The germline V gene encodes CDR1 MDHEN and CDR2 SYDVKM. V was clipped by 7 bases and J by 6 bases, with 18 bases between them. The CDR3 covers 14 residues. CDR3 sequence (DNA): TGTGCCAGCACACATGGGGGGGGGCTGGCTGAAGCTTTCTTT. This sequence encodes CASTHGGGLAEAFF.

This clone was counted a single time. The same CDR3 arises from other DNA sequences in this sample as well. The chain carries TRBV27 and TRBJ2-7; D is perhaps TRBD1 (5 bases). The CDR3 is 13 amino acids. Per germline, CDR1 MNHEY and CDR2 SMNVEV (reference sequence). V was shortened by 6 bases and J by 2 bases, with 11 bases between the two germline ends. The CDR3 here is CASSPGQAYEQYF. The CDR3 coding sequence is TGTGCCAGCAGCCCCGGACAAGCCTACGAGCAGTACTTC.

CDR3 loop: CASSEDRDRGYNEQFF. CDR3 coding DNA: TGTGCCAGCAGCGAGGACCGGGACAGGGGCTACAATGAGCAGTTCTTC. V gene TRBV7-8 combines with J gene TRBJ2-1; 10 bases fit TRBD1. With 5 bases clipped from V and 3 bases from J, the junction kept 7 bases outside the gene matches. The germline V gene encodes CDR1 SGHVS and CDR2 FQNEAQ. The CDR3 covers 16 residues.

CDR3 nucleotide sequence: TGCGCCAGCAGTGAGTCGAGACCGGGACTAGCGGAAAGCTATTCTCTCTCCTACAATGAGCAGTTCTTC. Translation: CASSESRPGLAESYSLSYNEQFF. J is TRBJ2-1 and V is TRBV10-2; 11 nucleotides align to TRBD2. CDR1 WSHSY and CDR2 SAAADI come from the germline V gene. The J segment lost 0 bases and the V segment lost 0 bases, leaving 19 bases of the junction unmatched. The CDR3 totals 23 residues.

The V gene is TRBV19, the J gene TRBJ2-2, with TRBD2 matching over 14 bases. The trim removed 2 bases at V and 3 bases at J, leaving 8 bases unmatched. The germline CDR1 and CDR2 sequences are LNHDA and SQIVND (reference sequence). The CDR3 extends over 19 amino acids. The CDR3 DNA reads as TGTGCCAGTAGTATATCCCCGACTAGCGGGAGGGCCTACACCGGGGAGCTGTTTTTT. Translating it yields CASSISPTSGRAYTGELFF.

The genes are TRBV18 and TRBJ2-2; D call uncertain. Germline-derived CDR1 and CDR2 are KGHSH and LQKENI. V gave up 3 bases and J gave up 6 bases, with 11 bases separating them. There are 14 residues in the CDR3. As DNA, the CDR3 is TGTGCCAGCTCACCGGTGGCACCATCCGGGGAGCTGTTTTTT. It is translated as CASSPVAPSGELFF.

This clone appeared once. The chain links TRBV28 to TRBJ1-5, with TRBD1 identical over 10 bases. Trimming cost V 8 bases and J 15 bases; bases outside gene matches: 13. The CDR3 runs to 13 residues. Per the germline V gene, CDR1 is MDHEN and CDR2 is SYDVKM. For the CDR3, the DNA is TGTGCCAGCCGGGGACAGGGGAGAGGCCCGGGGCATTTT. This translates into CASRGQGRGPGHF. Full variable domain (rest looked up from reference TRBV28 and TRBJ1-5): DVKVTQSSRYLVKRTGEKVFLECVQDMDHENMFWYRQDPGLGLRLIYFSYDVKMKEKGDIPEGYSVSREKKERFSLILESASTNQTSMYLCASRGQGRGPGHFGDGTRLSIL.

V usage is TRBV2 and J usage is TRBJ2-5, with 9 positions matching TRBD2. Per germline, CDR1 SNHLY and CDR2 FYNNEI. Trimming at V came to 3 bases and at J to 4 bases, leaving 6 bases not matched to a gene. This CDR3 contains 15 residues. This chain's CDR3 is CASSDASGITETQYF. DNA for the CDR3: TGTGCCAGCAGTGACGCTAGCGGGATAACAGAGACCCAGTACTTC. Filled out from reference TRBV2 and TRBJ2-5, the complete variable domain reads EPEVTQTPSHQVTQMGQEVILRCVPISNHLYFYWYRQILGQKVEFLVSFYNNEISEKSEIFDDQFSVERPDGSNFTLKIRSTKLEDSAMYFCASSDASGITETQYFGPGTRLLVL.